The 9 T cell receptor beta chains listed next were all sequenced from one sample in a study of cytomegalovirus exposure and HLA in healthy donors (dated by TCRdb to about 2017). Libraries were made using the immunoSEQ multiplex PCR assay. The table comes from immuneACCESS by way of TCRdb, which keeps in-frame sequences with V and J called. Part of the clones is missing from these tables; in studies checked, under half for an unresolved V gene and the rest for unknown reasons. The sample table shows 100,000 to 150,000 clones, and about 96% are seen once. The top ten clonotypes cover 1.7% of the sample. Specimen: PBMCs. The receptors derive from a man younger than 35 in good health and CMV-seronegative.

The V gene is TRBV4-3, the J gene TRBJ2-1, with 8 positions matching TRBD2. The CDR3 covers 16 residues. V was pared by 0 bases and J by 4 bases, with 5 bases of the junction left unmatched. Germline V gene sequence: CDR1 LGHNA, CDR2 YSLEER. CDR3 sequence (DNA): TGCGCCAGCAGCCAAGATGGCCGGGGGGGTTACAATGAGCAGTTCTTC. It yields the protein CASSQDGRGGYNEQFF.

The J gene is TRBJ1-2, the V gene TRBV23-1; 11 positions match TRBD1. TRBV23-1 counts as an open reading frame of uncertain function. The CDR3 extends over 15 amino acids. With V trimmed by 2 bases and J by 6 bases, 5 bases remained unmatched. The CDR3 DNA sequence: TGCGCCAGCAGTCAAACGGGACAGGGGGTGGATGGCTACACCTTC. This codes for CASSQTGQGVDGYTF.

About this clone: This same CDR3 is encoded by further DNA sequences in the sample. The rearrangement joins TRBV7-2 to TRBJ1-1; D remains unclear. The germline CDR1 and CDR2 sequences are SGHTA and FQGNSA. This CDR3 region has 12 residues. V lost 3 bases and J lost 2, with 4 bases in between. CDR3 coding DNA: TGTGCCAGCAGCTTTAGTAACACTGAAGCTTTCTTT. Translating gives CASSFSNTEAFF. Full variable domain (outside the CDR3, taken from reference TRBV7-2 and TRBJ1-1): GAGVSQSPSNKVTEKGKDVELRCDPISGHTALYWYRQSLGQGLEFLIYFQGNSAPDKSGLPSDRFSAERTGGSVSTLTIQRTQQEDSAVYLCASSFSNTEAFFGQGTRLTVV.

The CDR3: CASSPDRFGGYTF. CDR3 DNA: TGTGCCAGCAGCCCGGACAGGTTCGGTGGCTACACCTTC. This chain uses TRBV6-1 with TRBJ1-2, with 7 bases that match TRBD1. The ends lost 6 bases at V and 7 bases at J; junction bases unmatched: 8. This CDR3 is 13 amino acids long. Per germline, CDR1 MNHNS and CDR2 SASEGT.

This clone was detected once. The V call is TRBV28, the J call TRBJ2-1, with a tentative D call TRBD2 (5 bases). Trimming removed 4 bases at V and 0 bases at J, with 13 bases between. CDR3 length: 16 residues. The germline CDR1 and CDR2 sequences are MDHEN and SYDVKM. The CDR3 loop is CASSSRTSSSYNEQFF. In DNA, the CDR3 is TGTGCCAGCAGTTCGAGGACTTCGAGCTCCTACAATGAGCAGTTCTTC.

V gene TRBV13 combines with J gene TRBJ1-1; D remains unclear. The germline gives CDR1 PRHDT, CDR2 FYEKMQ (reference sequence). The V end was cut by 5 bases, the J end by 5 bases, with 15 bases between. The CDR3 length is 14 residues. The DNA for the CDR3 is TGTGCCAGCAGCCCTCGCGGGGTTGGGACTGAAGCTTTCTTT. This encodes CASSPRGVGTEAFF.

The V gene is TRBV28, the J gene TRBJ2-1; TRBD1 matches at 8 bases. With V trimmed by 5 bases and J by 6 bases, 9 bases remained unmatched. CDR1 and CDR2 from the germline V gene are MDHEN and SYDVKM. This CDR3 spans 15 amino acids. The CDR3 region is CASSPGQGIINEQFF. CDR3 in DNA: TGTGCCAGCAGTCCAGGACAGGGAATCATCAATGAGCAGTTCTTC.

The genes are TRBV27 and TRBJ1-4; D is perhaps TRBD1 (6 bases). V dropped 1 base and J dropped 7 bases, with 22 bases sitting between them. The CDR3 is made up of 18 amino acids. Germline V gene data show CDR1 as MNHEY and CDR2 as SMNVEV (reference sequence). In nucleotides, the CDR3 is TGTGCCAGCAGTTTATTTCCCACCCAGGGGACGGCAGGTGAAAAACTGTTTTTT. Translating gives CASSLFPTQGTAGEKLFF. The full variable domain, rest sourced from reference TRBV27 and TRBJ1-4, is EAQVTQNPRYLITVTGKKLTVTCSQNMNHEYMSWYRQDPGLGLRQIYYSMNVEVTDKGDVPEGYKVSRKEKRNFPLILESPSPNQTSLYFCASSLFPTQGTAGEKLFFGSGTQLSVL.

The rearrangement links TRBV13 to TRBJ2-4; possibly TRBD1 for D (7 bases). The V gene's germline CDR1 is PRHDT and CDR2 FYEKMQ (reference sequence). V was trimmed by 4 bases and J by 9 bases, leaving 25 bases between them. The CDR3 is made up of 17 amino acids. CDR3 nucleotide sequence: TGTGCCAGCAGCTCAAGGACTACAGGGGCCGGCGAGGGCATTCAGTACTTC. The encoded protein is CASSSRTTGAGEGIQYF. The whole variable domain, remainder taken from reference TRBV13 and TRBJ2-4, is AAGVIQSPRHLIKEKRETATLKCYPIPRHDTVYWYQQGPGQDPQFLISFYEKMQSDKGSIPDRFSAQQFSDYHSELNMSSLELGDSALYFCASSSRTTGAGEGIQYFGAGTRLSVL.